The clone carrying this T cell receptor beta chain showed up just a few times. Germline V lookup: CDR1 SGDLS, CDR2 YYNGEE. The CDR3 has 15 amino acids. The germline V and J ends were trimmed by 0 bases and 2 bases, with 12 bases remaining between them. These data are taken from a study of early T cells in non-severe SARS-CoV-2 infection. Unique molecular identifiers were attached to individual cDNA molecules. TCRdb passed the 5' RACE reads through MiXCR, listing each CDR3 protein once. The top ten clones hold about 1.1% of a sample with approximately 79,000 distinct CDR3 sequences, about 13% of them seen once.

The clonotype was recovered from an adult who was a healthcare worker with PCR-confirmed SARS-CoV-2 infection or an uninfected control (not recorded which). Specimen: whole blood. The chain has TRBV9 and TRBJ2-7, with D perhaps being TRBD1 or TRBD2 (5 bases each). The DNA of the CDR3 is TGTGCCAGCAGCGTAGCCGGGGCGGACCCCTACGAGCAGTACTTC. Its protein is CASSVAGADPYEQYF. Full variable domain (rest looked up from reference TRBV9 and TRBJ2-7): DSGVTQTPKHLITATGQRVTLRCSPRSGDLSVYWYQQSLDQGLQFLIQYYNGEERAKGNILERFSAQQFPDLHSELNLSSLELGDSALYFCASSVAGADPYEQYFGPGTRLTVT.